The T cell receptor (beta chain) under discussion was sequenced for a study of T cell responses to AZD1222 COVID-19 vaccine. Assay: immunoSEQ multiplex PCR; the TCRdb copy retains only in-frame clones and omits some. The table shows 70,000 or so clones, with 83% occurring only once. Comments on this clone: A junction boundary mismatches the germline segment, possibly from a read error.

This CDR3 has 16 residues. Germline V lookup: CDR1 SGHTA, CDR2 FQGNSA. This TCR came from an adult who received the AZD1222 COVID-19 vaccine. The rearrangement links TRBV7-2 to TRBJ1-1; D gene uncertain. The sequences come from peripheral blood, collected 28 days after the second AZD1222 dose. The CDR3 loop is CASSLDPAGLNTEAFF. The CDR3 DNA is TGTGCCAGCAGCTTAGATCCCGCCGGTTTGAACACTGAGGCTTTCTTT.